Listed here are 4 T cell receptor beta chains from one sample, sequenced in a study of T cells in lung cancer brain metastases. Assay: immunoSEQ multiplex PCR; the TCRdb copy retains only in-frame clones and omits some. The sample has just under 2,000 clones, around 88% seen once; the top ten hold around 4.1%. Material for sequencing was tumor tissue from a brain metastasis. These receptors originate from a woman aged 45-65 years with non-small cell lung cancer that had spread to the brain.

This rearrangement joins TRBV20-1 to TRBJ2-1; D is unclear. The CDR3 contains 11 residues. Germline loops: CDR1 DFQATT, CDR2 SNEGSKA (reference sequence). V shed 2 bases and J shed 4 bases, with 3 bases lying between them. CDR3 nucleotides: TGCAGTGCTAGACCGTACAATGAGCAGTTCTTC. It encodes CSARPYNEQFF.

The chain recombines TRBV10-3 with TRBJ2-7; perhaps TRBD1 as D (7 bases). CDR3 length equals 12 residues. V was pared by 11 bases and J by 3 bases, with 14 bases between. The germline V gene has CDR1 ENHRY and CDR2 SYGVKD. The chain's CDR3 is CAGSGGLYEQYF. The CDR3 DNA reads TGTGCCGGGTCAGGGGGGCTCTACGAGCAGTACTTC.

The V gene is TRBV10-3, the J gene TRBJ1-6, with 8 bases lining up with TRBD1. Germline V gene sequence: CDR1 ENHRY, CDR2 SYGVKD. The CDR3 is 14 residues long. J was trimmed by 10 bases and V by 0 bases; bases with no gene match: 2. CDR3 region: CAISESTGESPLHF. The CDR3 DNA is TGTGCCATCAGTGAGTCGACAGGGGAATCACCCCTCCACTTT.

The V call is TRBV19, the J call TRBJ2-6; 8 bases match TRBD2. Germline lookup yields CDR1 LNHDA and CDR2 SQIVND (reference sequence). After removal of 3 bases from V and 3 bases from J, the junction contained 10 bases not matched to a gene. CDR3 length: 18 amino acids. Here the CDR3 reads CASSITGGRGIGANVLTF. DNA of the CDR3: TGTGCCAGTAGTATCACGGGAGGGCGGGGAATTGGGGCCAACGTCCTGACTTTC.